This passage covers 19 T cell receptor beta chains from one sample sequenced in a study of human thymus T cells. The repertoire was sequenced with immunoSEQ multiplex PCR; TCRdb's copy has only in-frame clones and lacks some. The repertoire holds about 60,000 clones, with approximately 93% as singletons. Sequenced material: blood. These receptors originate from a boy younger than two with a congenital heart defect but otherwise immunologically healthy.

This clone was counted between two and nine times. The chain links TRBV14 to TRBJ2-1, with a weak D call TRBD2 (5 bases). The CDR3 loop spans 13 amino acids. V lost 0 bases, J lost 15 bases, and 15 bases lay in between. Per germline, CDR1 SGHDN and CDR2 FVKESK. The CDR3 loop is CASSQDLRSSAFF. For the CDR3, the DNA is TGTGCCAGCAGCCAAGATCTTCGGAGTAGCGCGTTCTTC.

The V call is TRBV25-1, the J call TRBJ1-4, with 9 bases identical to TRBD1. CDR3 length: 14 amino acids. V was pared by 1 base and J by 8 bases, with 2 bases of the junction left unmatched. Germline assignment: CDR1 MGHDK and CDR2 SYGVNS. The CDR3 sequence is CASSESGTGEKLFF. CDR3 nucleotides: TGTGCCAGCAGTGAATCCGGGACAGGGGAAAAACTGTTTTTT.

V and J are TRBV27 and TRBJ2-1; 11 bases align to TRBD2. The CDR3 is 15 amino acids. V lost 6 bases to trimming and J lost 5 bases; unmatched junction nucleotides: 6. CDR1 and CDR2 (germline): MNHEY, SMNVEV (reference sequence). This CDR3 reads CASSRGTSGNNEQFF. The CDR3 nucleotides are TGTGCCAGCAGCAGGGGGACTAGCGGAAACAATGAGCAGTTCTTC.

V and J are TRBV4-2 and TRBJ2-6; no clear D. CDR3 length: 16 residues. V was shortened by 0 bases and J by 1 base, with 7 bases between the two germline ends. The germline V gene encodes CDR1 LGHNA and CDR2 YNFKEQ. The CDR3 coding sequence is TGTGCCAGCAGCCAAGATCTGGCTTCTGGGGCCAACGTCCTGACTTTC. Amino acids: CASSQDLASGANVLTF.

The DNA of the CDR3 is TGTGCCAGCAGTTTGACTAGCGGGAGGGCTTACTACAATGAGCAGTTCTTC. Protein sequence: CASSLTSGRAYYNEQFF. The rearrangement links TRBV7-8 to TRBJ2-1; 14 nucleotides match TRBD2. Germline values: CDR1 SGHVS, CDR2 FQNEAQ. The V segment lost 6 bases and the J segment 3 bases; nucleotides outside the gene matches: 7. CDR3 size: 17 residues.

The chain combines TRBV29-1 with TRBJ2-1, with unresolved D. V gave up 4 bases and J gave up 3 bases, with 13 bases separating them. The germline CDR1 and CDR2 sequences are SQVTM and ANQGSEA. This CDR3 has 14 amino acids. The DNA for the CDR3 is TGCAGCGTTGTGAGGCGGACCCTCTACAATGAGCAGTTCTTC. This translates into CSVVRRTLYNEQFF.

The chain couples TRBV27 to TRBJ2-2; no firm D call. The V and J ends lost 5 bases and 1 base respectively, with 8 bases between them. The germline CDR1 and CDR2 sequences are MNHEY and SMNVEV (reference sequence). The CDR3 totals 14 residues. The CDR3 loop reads CASSNRRNTGELFF. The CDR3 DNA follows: TGTGCCAGCAGTAACCGACGGAACACCGGGGAGCTGTTTTTT.

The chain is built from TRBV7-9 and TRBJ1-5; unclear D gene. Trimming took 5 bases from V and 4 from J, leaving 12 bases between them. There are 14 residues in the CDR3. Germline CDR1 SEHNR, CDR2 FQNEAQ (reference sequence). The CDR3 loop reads CASSLGVHNQPQHF. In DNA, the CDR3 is TGTGCCAGCAGCCTCGGGGTTCATAATCAGCCCCAGCATTTT. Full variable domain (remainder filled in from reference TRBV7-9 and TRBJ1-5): DTGVSQNPRHKITKRGQNVTFRCDPISEHNRLYWYRQTLGQGPEFLTYFQNEAQLEKSRLLSDRFSAERPKGSFSTLEIQRTEQGDSAMYLCASSLGVHNQPQHFGDGTRLSIL.

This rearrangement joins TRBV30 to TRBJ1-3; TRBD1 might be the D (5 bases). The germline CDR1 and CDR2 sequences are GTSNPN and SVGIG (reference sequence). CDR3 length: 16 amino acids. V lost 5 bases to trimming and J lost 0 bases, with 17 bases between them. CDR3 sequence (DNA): TGTGCCTGGGAGTGGGGACCGAAACTCTCTGGAAACACCATATATTTT. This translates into CAWEWGPKLSGNTIYF.

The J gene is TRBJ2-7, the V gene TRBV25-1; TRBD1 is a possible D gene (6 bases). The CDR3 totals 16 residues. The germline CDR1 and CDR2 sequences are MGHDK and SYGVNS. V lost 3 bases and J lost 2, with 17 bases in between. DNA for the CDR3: TGTGCCAGCAGTGATAGGTTTCGGACAGACCCCTACGAGCAGTACTTC. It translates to CASSDRFRTDPYEQYF.

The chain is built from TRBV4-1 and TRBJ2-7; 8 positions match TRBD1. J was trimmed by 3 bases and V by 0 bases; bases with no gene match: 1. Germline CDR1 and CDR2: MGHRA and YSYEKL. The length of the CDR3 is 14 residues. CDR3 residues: CASSQDTGGYEQYF. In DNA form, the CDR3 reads TGCGCCAGCAGCCAAGATACAGGGGGCTACGAGCAGTACTTC.

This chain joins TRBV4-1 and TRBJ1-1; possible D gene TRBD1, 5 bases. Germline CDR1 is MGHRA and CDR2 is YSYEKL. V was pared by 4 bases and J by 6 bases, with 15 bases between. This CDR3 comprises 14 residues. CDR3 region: CASSPRGPGAEAFF. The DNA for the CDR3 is TGCGCCAGCAGCCCTCGAGGGCCGGGGGCTGAAGCTTTCTTT.

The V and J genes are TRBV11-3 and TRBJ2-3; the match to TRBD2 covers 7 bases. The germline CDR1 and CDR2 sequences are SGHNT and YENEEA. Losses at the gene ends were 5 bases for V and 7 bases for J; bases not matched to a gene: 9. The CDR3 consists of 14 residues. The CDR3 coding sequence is TGTGCCAGCAGCCTAACCGGGACTACTAATACGCAGTATTTT. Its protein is CASSLTGTTNTQYF.

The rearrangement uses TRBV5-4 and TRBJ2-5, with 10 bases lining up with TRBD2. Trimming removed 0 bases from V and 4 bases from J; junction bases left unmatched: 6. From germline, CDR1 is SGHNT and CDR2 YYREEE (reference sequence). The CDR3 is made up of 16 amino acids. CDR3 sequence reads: CASSLVRAGGGETQYF. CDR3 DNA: TGTGCCAGCAGCTTGGTCCGAGCGGGGGGGGGAGAGACCCAGTACTTC.

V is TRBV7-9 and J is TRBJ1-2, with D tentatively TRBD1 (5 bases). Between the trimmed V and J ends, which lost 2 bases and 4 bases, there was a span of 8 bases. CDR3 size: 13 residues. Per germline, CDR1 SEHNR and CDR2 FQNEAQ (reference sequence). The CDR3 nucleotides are TGTGCCAGCAGCTTACACGGGGCCTATGGCTACACCTTC. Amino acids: CASSLHGAYGYTF.

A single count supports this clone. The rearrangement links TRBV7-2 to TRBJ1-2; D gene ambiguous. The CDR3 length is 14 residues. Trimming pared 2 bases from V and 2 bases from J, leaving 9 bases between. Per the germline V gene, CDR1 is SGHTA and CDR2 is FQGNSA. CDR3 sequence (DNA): TGTGCCAGCAGCTTATGGGTCTTGAACTATGGCTACACCTTC. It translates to CASSLWVLNYGYTF.

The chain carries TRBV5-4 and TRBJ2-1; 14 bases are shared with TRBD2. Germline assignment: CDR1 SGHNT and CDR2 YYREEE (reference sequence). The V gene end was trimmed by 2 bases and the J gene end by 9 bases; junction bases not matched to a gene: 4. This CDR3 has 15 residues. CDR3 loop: CASSLGTSGSFEQFF. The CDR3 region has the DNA TGTGCCAGCAGCTTAGGGACTAGCGGGAGTTTTGAGCAGTTCTTC.

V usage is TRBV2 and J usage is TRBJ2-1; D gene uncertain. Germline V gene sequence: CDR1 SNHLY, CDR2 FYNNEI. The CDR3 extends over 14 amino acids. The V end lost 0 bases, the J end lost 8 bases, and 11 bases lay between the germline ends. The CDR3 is CASSEALLGHEQFF. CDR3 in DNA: TGTGCCAGCAGTGAAGCGCTTCTGGGTCATGAGCAGTTCTTC.

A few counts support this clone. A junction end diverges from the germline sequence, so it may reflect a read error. The CDR3 DNA sequence: TGTGCCAGCAGTTACGGTGGGACAATCCTCTTC. This sequence encodes CASSYGGTILF. The chain joins TRBV6-6 to TRBJ1-2, with a possible D match to TRBD1 (6 bases). Per the germline V gene, CDR1 is MNHNY and CDR2 is SVGAGI (reference sequence). The CDR3 runs 11 residues.